The 32 T cell receptor beta chains in this list originate from one sample, sequenced in a study of neurological immune-mediated disorders. TCRdb re-analysed the 5' RACE reads in MiXCR, keeping a single row per CDR3 protein. The sample has 70,000 to 75,000 distinct CDR3 sequences, roughly 15% seen once; the top ten hold around 4.6%. Time point reported: longitudinal time-point 1 (baseline). Material: PBMCs. The receptor source for this set is a female donor with HTLV-1-associated myelopathy (HAM/TSP).

This clonotype was counted many times. V gene TRBV28 combines with J gene TRBJ2-5, with TRBD2 as a possible D gene (5 bases). Trimming cost V 2 bases and J 7 bases, with 14 bases left between them. Germline-derived CDR1 and CDR2 are MDHEN and SYDVKM. This CDR3 comprises 14 residues. The CDR3 sequence: CASSLPSGTRTQYF. CDR3 DNA sequence: TGTGCCAGCAGTTTACCGAGCGGCACCAGGACCCAGTACTTC.

This clonotype showed up many times. The chain couples TRBV5-1 to TRBJ2-2; no definite D call. CDR3 length: 15 amino acids. Germline V gene sequence: CDR1 SGHRS, CDR2 YFSETQ. Trimming pared 1 base from V and 1 base from J, leaving 8 bases between. CDR3 in amino acids: CASSLSSKNTGELFF. The DNA of the CDR3 is TGCGCCAGCAGCTTGTCGTCTAAGAACACCGGGGAGCTGTTTTTT.

This clonotype was seen many times. J is TRBJ2-3 and V is TRBV12-3 or TRBV12-4; TRBD1 aligns across 7 bases. This CDR3 spans 11 amino acids. The V segment lost 5 bases and the J segment 9 bases; nucleotides outside the gene matches: 2. For the CDR3, the DNA is TGTGCCAGCAGTAACAGGGGAACGCAGTATTTT. Translation: CASSNRGTQYF.

There are many counts of this clonotype. The V and J genes are TRBV6-6 and TRBJ1-2, with no clear D. V lost 6 bases and J 4 bases, leaving 12 bases between the germline ends. The CDR3 spans 13 residues. Germline CDR1 reads MNHNY; CDR2 reads SVGAGI (reference sequence). CDR3 DNA sequence: TGTGCCAGCAGGTCTTCGGGAGGCTATGGCTACACCTTC. It is translated as CASRSSGGYGYTF.

The sample holds many counts of this clonotype. V usage is TRBV7-3 and J usage is TRBJ2-2, with unresolved D. Germline V gene data show CDR1 as SGHTA and CDR2 as FQGTGA. The CDR3 runs to 14 residues. Deletions cut 5 bases from V and 0 bases from J, with 7 bases between. This chain's CDR3 is CASSQKTNTGELFF. The CDR3 DNA reads as TGTGCCAGCAGCCAGAAAACGAACACCGGGGAGCTGTTTTTT.

This clonotype has at least ten counts. V usage is TRBV5-1 and J usage is TRBJ2-7; 7 bases fit TRBD2. The CDR3 consists of 15 residues. After removal of 0 bases from V and 7 bases from J, the junction contained 10 bases not matched to a gene. Germline-derived CDR1 and CDR2 are SGHRS and YFSETQ. CDR3 nucleotides: TGCGCCAGCAGCTTGGCCGGGATGGGGAGGGGAGAGCAGTACTTC. It codes for CASSLAGMGRGEQYF.

This clonotype was counted at least ten times. The V call is TRBV20-1, the J call TRBJ2-7; D is unclear. The CDR3 length is 12 residues. The V end was cut by 1 base, the J end by 3 bases, with 7 bases between. The germline CDR1 and CDR2 sequences are DFQATT and SNEGSKA (reference sequence). The CDR3 spells CSARGDSYEQYF. The CDR3 DNA is TGCAGTGCTAGAGGGGATAGCTACGAGCAGTACTTC.

CDR3 nucleotide sequence: TGTGCCTGGACCCCACTAGGACAGAACAATGAGCAGTTCTTC. This encodes CAWTPLGQNNEQFF. The chain is built from TRBV30 and TRBJ2-1, with D perhaps TRBD1 (6 bases). The CDR3 has 14 residues. The V gene lost 4 bases and the J gene lost 5 bases, with 15 bases spanning the gap. Germline V CDR1 and CDR2: GTSNPN, SVGIG (reference sequence).

This clonotype was found many times. The chain uses TRBV15 and TRBJ2-4; 7 bases are shared with TRBD1. CDR3 length: 16 residues. The germline V gene has CDR1 LNHNV and CDR2 YYDKDF (reference sequence). Germline trimming cut 5 bases from V and 6 bases from J; bases unmatched to any gene: 13. The CDR3 spells CATSPRPDRVLNIQYF. CDR3 coding DNA: TGTGCCACCAGCCCGAGACCCGACAGGGTCTTAAACATTCAGTACTTC. The whole variable domain, filled in from reference TRBV15 and TRBJ2-4, reads DAMVIQNPRYQVTQFGKPVTLSCSQTLNHNVMYWYQQKSSQAPKLLFHYYDKDFNNEADTPDNFQSRRPNTSFCFLDIRSPGLGDTAMYLCATSPRPDRVLNIQYFGAGTRLSVL.

This clonotype has at least ten counts. The chain combines TRBV15 with TRBJ2-1, with D perhaps matching TRBD1 (6 bases). V shed 3 bases and J shed 0 bases, with 9 bases lying between them. The CDR3 has 15 residues. CDR1 is LNHNV, CDR2 YYDKDF, per germline (reference sequence). The CDR3 bases are TGTGCCACCAGCAGCGGGACAAGCTCCTACAATGAGCAGTTCTTC. The encoded protein is CATSSGTSSYNEQFF.

This clonotype was observed at least ten times. This chain connects TRBV7-9 to TRBJ2-7, with D perhaps assigned TRBD1 or TRBD2 (6 bases each). CDR3 length equals 13 residues. CDR1 and CDR2 from the germline V gene are SEHNR and FQNEAQ (reference sequence). The V end was cut by 1 base, the J end by 5 bases, with 9 bases between. This CDR3 reads CASSLEGGNEQYF. The CDR3 bases are TGTGCCAGCAGCTTAGAAGGGGGGAACGAGCAGTACTTC.

This clonotype was picked up one time. V and J are TRBV5-1 and TRBJ2-3; D remains ambiguous. This CDR3 has 13 residues. V lost 7 bases and J 0 bases, leaving 9 bases between the germline ends. The V gene's germline CDR1 is SGHRS and CDR2 YFSETQ. The CDR3: CASLRQSTDTQYF. The DNA of the CDR3 is TGCGCCAGCTTGAGGCAGAGCACAGATACGCAGTATTTT.

For this clonotype: The junction shows a germline mismatch at one end, possibly a read error. The gene calls are TRBV12-3 or TRBV12-4 and TRBJ1-1; D gene ambiguous. The CDR3 extends over 14 amino acids. The CDR3 spells CANSLVTQYTEAFF. The CDR3 bases are TGTGCCAACAGTTTAGTTACCCAGTACACTGAAGCTTTCTTT.

This clonotype was recorded many times. The chain links TRBV11-2 to TRBJ2-1; D might be TRBD2 (5 bases). This CDR3 spans 16 amino acids. In germline, CDR1 is SGHAT, CDR2 FQNNGV. V gave up 1 base and J gave up 1 base, with 11 bases separating them. This CDR3 is CASSLGGTGSYNEQFF. The CDR3 DNA is TGTGCCAGCAGCTTAGGTGGCACGGGATCCTACAATGAGCAGTTCTTC.

This clonotype has a handful of counts. The J gene is TRBJ2-3, the V gene TRBV6-5, with 7 bases that match TRBD1. V lost 6 bases, J lost 6 bases, and 15 bases stayed unmatched. The CDR3 is 16 residues long. Germline V lookup: CDR1 MNHEY, CDR2 SVGAGI. CDR3 nucleotide sequence: TGTGCCAGCAGCCGATCCCAGACAGGGCTTGGGGATACGCAGTATTTT. It specifies CASSRSQTGLGDTQYF.

This clonotype was picked up many times. The rearrangement links TRBV5-4 to TRBJ2-3; D not certain. Trimming removed 0 bases at V and 2 bases at J, with 10 bases between. CDR1 is SGHNT, CDR2 YYREEE, per germline (reference sequence). The CDR3 is 15 residues long. The CDR3 region has the DNA TGTGCCAGCAGCTTGGGACTGATTTTCACAGATACGCAGTATTTT. This codes for CASSLGLIFTDTQYF.

This clonotype was detected a few times. V gene TRBV28 combines with J gene TRBJ2-6; 7 bases fit TRBD1. This CDR3 has 16 residues. Germline lookup yields CDR1 MDHEN and CDR2 SYDVKM. The V gene end was trimmed by 5 bases and the J gene end by 2 bases; junction bases not matched to a gene: 6. The CDR3, as DNA: TGTGCCAGCAGTAAACAGGGGCCGGCTGGGGCCAACGTCCTGACTTTC. Translation: CASSKQGPAGANVLTF.

The chain uses TRBV20-1 and TRBJ2-4; tentative D call: TRBD1 (5 bases). Per the germline V gene, CDR1 is DFQATT and CDR2 is SNEGSKA (reference sequence). V lost 1 base and J 5 bases, leaving 12 bases between the germline ends. The CDR3 has 14 amino acids. In DNA form, the CDR3 reads TGCAGTGCTAGAGGGGCAGGGAAGGAAAACATTCAGTACTTC. It translates to CSARGAGKENIQYF.

Only a few counts were recorded for this clonotype. V usage is TRBV7-8 and J usage is TRBJ1-6; D not resolved. Trimming removed 2 bases at V and 7 bases at J, with 9 bases between. CDR1 and CDR2 from the germline V gene are SGHVS and FQNEAQ. The CDR3 loop spans 14 amino acids. In nucleotides, the CDR3 is TGTGCCAGCAGCTTATTACAGCCGAATTCACCCCTCCACTTT. It is translated as CASSLLQPNSPLHF.

This clonotype was seen at least ten times. The gene calls are TRBV11-2 and TRBJ2-1; D possibly corresponds to TRBD1 (6 bases). The V end lost 6 bases, the J end lost 3 bases, and 9 bases lay between the germline ends. The CDR3 is made up of 13 amino acids. The germline CDR1 and CDR2 sequences are SGHAT and FQNNGV. The CDR3 DNA reads TGTGCCAGCAGTCGGACAGTCTACAATGAGCAGTTCTTC. Protein product: CASSRTVYNEQFF.

This clonotype has a count of ten or more. This chain connects TRBV4-2 to TRBJ2-3; the match to TRBD2 covers 7 bases. Germline V gene lookup returns CDR1 LGHNA and CDR2 YNFKEQ. The junction had 22 bases not matched to a gene; V was cut back by 4 bases and J by 0 bases. CDR3 length: 21 residues. The CDR3, as DNA: TGTGCCAGCAGCCGGAAGAGTGGAGTTGGCGGGGGAGTTCCTAGCACAGATACGCAGTATTTT. It specifies CASSRKSGVGGGVPSTDTQYF.

Many counts were recorded for this clonotype. The rearrangement links TRBV5-6 to TRBJ2-7; D unclear. The V gene lost 0 bases and the J gene lost 1 base, with 5 bases spanning the gap. There are 13 residues in the CDR3. The germline V gene encodes CDR1 SGHDT and CDR2 YYEEEE. CDR3 amino acids: CASSLARSYEQYF. In DNA, the CDR3 is TGTGCCAGCAGCTTGGCTCGATCCTACGAGCAGTACTTC.

A remark on this clonotype: A single base separates this from a much larger clone, so it may be a read error. The chain recombines TRBV12-3 or TRBV12-4 with TRBJ2-7; 7 bases are a match to TRBD1. The CDR3 has 13 residues. The V and J ends lost 10 bases and 3 bases, in that order; junction bases with no gene match: 9. The CDR3 DNA reads TGTGCCAACAGGGGACAGTTAGTCTACGAGCAGTACTTC. Its protein is CANRGQLVYEQYF.

This clonotype was seen ten or more times. V is TRBV28 and J is TRBJ2-3; D gene ambiguous. CDR3 length: 14 amino acids. Looked up from germline, CDR1 is MDHEN and CDR2 is SYDVKM. V was trimmed by 2 bases and J by 0 bases, leaving 6 bases between them. The CDR3 here is CASSLQRSTDTQYF. CDR3 DNA sequence: TGTGCCAGCAGTTTACAGCGTAGCACAGATACGCAGTATTTT.

This clonotype was seen a handful of times. The V gene is TRBV20-1, the J gene TRBJ2-5, with 8 bases that match TRBD1. Per the germline V gene, CDR1 is DFQATT and CDR2 is SNEGSKA (reference sequence). The CDR3 consists of 13 residues. Unmatched junction bases numbered 13, after V lost 4 bases and J lost 12 bases. The DNA of the CDR3 is TGCAGTGCTAATTCCGCGACAGGGGTGTTAAAGTACTTC. Translation: CSANSATGVLKYF.

This clonotype was seen many times. V gene TRBV12-3 or TRBV12-4 combines with J gene TRBJ2-1; D tentatively fits TRBD1 or TRBD2 (6 bases each). Deletions cut 8 bases from V and 10 bases from J, with 18 bases between. The CDR3 loop spans 13 amino acids. CDR3 bases: TGTGCCAGCGGCTCCTCTCCGGGGGCGGAGCAGTTCTTC. It specifies CASGSSPGAEQFF.

This clonotype was seen once. A clone one base away is much larger, so this may be a read error. V is TRBV20-1 and J is TRBJ2-1, with 11 bases that match TRBD1. CDR1 is DFQATT and CDR2 is SNEGSKA in the germline V gene (reference sequence). This CDR3 contains 14 residues. For the CDR3, the DNA is TGCAGAGCTGGGGGACAGGGGGCCTACAATGAGCAGTTCTTC. Translation gives CRAGGQGAYNEQFF.

This clonotype was found many times. The V and J genes are TRBV29-1 and TRBJ1-1, with D unresolved. Trimming left V 3 bases short and J 1 base short, with 12 bases between. The CDR3 has 14 residues. CDR1 is SQVTM, CDR2 ANQGSEA, per germline. The CDR3 loop reads CSVEVGLGNTEAFF. The CDR3 DNA is TGCAGCGTTGAGGTAGGGCTGGGGAACACTGAAGCTTTCTTT.

Ten or more counts support this clonotype. The rearrangement uses TRBV5-5 and TRBJ2-7, with unresolved D. The CDR3 sequence is 13 residues long. The V end was cut by 0 bases, the J end by 0 bases, with 4 bases between. Germline lookup yields CDR1 SGHKS and CDR2 YYEKEE (reference sequence). CDR3 in DNA: TGTGCCAGCAGCTTGGAGGCCTCCTACGAGCAGTACTTC. It yields the protein CASSLEASYEQYF.

The sample holds many counts of this clonotype. V and J are TRBV7-2 and TRBJ2-7, with D possibly called TRBD1 or TRBD2 (5 bases each). Germline-derived CDR1 and CDR2 are SGHTA and FQGNSA. The CDR3 runs to 14 residues. The germline V and J ends were trimmed by 6 bases and 0 bases, with 12 bases remaining between them. CDR3 residues: CASRPGTDSYEQYF. In nucleotides, the CDR3 is TGTGCCAGCAGGCCAGGGACCGACTCCTACGAGCAGTACTTC.

There are many counts of this clonotype. The genes are TRBV6-2 or TRBV6-3 and TRBJ1-1; possible D gene TRBD1, 5 bases. Looked up from germline, CDR1 is MNHEY and CDR2 is SVGEGT. The V gene lost 7 bases and the J gene lost 6 bases, with 12 bases spanning the gap. The CDR3 is made up of 12 amino acids. CDR3 sequence reads: CASMGDRSEAFF. In nucleotides, the CDR3 is TGTGCCAGCATGGGGGATAGGTCTGAAGCTTTCTTT.

In this sample, this clonotype turned up many times. J is TRBJ2-7 and V is TRBV7-2; D remains ambiguous. The ends were cut back, 6 bases at V and 2 bases at J, with 5 bases in the middle. CDR3 size: 11 residues. Germline CDR1 is SGHTA and CDR2 is FQGNSA. This CDR3 reads CASRVTYEQYF. The CDR3, as DNA: TGTGCCAGCAGGGTTACCTACGAGCAGTACTTC.